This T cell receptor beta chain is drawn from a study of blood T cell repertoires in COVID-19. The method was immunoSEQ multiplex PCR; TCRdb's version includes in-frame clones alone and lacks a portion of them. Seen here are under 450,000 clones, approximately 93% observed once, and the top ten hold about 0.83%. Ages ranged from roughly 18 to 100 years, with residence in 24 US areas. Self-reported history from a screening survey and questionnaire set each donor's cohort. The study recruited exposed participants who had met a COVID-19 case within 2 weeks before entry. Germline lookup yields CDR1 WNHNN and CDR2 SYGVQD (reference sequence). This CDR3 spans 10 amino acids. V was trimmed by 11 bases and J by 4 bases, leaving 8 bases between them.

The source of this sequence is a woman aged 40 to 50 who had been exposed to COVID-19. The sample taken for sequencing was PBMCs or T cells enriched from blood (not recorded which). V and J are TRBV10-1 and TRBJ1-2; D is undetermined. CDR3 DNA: TGCGCCGGCCACAGCTATGGCTACACCTTC. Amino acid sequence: CAGHSYGYTF.